This entry lists 6 T cell receptor beta chains sequenced from one sample in a study of T cell repertoires in cytomegalovirus infection. These receptors have no known antigen. MiXCR, run by TCRdb on the reads, gives a single entry per CDR3 protein. The sample yields around 800,000 distinct CDR3 sequences, around a third seen once. The specimen was cultured CD8+ T cells from PBMCs, collected from culture after CMV antigen stimulation. All receptors come from a human donor in good health (CMV status not recorded). Some clones in this sample may be carry-over from other donors' samples.

Many counts were recorded for this clonotype. The CDR3 protein is CASSLYRGLDTEAFF. In DNA, the CDR3 is TGTGCCAGCAGCTTATACAGGGGGTTAGACACTGAAGCTTTCTTT. This chain uses TRBV7-6 with TRBJ1-1; 8 bases agree with TRBD1. Germline CDR1 and CDR2: SGHVS and FNYEAQ. The CDR3 has 15 amino acids. The junction had 5 bases not matched to a gene; V was cut back by 2 bases and J by 3 bases. Looking up the rest from reference TRBV7-6 and TRBJ1-1 gives the full variable domain: GAGVSQSPRYKVTKRGQDVALRCDPISGHVSLYWYRQALGQGPEFLTYFNYEAQQDKSGLPNDRFSAERPEGSISTLTIQRTEQRDSAMYRCASSLYRGLDTEAFFGQGTRLTVV.

This chain joins TRBV4-1 and TRBJ2-1; tentative D call: TRBD1 (5 bases). Germline assignment: CDR1 MGHRA and CDR2 YSYEKL. The CDR3 totals 14 residues. V lost 1 base, J lost 9 bases, and 13 bases lay in between. The CDR3 reads CASSQVATESEQFF. In nucleotides, the CDR3 is TGCGCCAGCAGCCAAGTCGCGACAGAGAGTGAGCAGTTCTTC.

This clonotype was detected many times. The chain recombines TRBV7-6 with TRBJ1-1; 12 bases align to TRBD1. V dropped 5 bases and J dropped 5; count of bases not matched to a gene: 6. The CDR3 is 15 amino acids. Germline CDR1 and CDR2: SGHVS and FNYEAQ. The CDR3 DNA follows: TGTGCCAGCAGCCCGGGACAGGGGGCGCTTACTGAAGCTTTCTTT. This encodes CASSPGQGALTEAFF.

The chain employs TRBV19 and TRBJ2-1, with TRBD1 matching over 10 bases. Germline V CDR1 and CDR2: LNHDA, SQIVND (reference sequence). The CDR3 is made up of 15 amino acids. V shed 3 bases and J 6 bases; nucleotides not matched to a gene: 5. This CDR3 is CASSIQDRGSNEQFF. The CDR3 DNA sequence: TGTGCCAGTAGTATTCAGGACAGGGGGAGCAATGAGCAGTTCTTC.

This clonotype was observed a handful of times. The J gene is TRBJ2-1, the V gene TRBV27; TRBD2 matches at 13 bases. The ends lost 6 bases at V and 0 bases at J; junction bases unmatched: 8. The CDR3 has 18 amino acids. The germline gives CDR1 MNHEY, CDR2 SMNVEV (reference sequence). CDR3 loop: CASSYGTSGTSSYNEQFF. The CDR3 DNA sequence: TGTGCCAGCAGCTATGGGACTAGCGGGACGAGCTCCTACAATGAGCAGTTCTTC.

With regard to this clonotype: It may be a read error: a sequence one base away is much more abundant. Given the absence of the conserved phenylalanine or tryptophan at the CDR3 end, a read error is likely. The chain has TRBV4-1 and TRBJ1-5, with a possible D match to TRBD1 (5 bases). The V and J ends lost 1 base and 1 base respectively, with 5 bases between them. The CDR3 contains 14 residues. Germline lookup yields CDR1 MGHRA and CDR2 YSYEKL. The CDR3 spells CASSQGQSNQPQHC. CDR3 sequence (DNA): TGCGCCAGCAGCCAAGGACAGAGCAATCAGCCCCAGCATTGT.